This T cell receptor (beta chain) stems from a study of PD-L1 blockade in urothelial cancer. Documented time point: pretreatment peripheral blood. Libraries were prepared by immunoSEQ multiplex PCR; TCRdb keeps only in-frame clonotypes and omits some of them. The sample lists approximately 90,000 clones, roughly 84% occurring once. The sample consisted of PBMCs, taken around atezolizumab (anti-PD-L1) treatment. This clonotype was sampled from a man aged 60 to 69 with urothelial cancer.

CDR3 region: CASSPRTSGAEQYF. The CDR3 DNA reads as TGTGCCAGCAGTCCACGGACTAGCGGCGCCGAGCAGTACTTC. The rearrangement joins TRBV28 to TRBJ2-7, with TRBD2 identical over 10 bases. The germline gives CDR1 MDHEN, CDR2 SYDVKM. With V trimmed by 5 bases and J by 6 bases, 7 bases remained unmatched. The CDR3 runs to 14 residues.